The T cell receptor beta chain under discussion was sequenced for a study of CD8+CD57+ T cells in acquired aplastic anemia. The length of the CDR3 is 17 residues. Germline-derived CDR1 and CDR2 are SGHAT and FQNNGV. V was trimmed by 3 bases and J by 5 bases, leaving 22 bases between them. Patients sequenced had flow cytometry evidence of CD8+CD57+ cell expansion. Genomic DNA acted as the template from which TCR beta VDJ combination and CDR3 sequence profiling were carried out. TCRdb re-called the reads with MiXCR, one entry per CDR3 protein. The sample has about 470,000 distinct CDR3 sequences, roughly a third seen once.

This sequence joins TRBV11-2 and TRBJ1-1; perhaps TRBD1 as D (5 bases). Sequenced input: sorted CD4+, CD8+, or CD8+CD57+ T cells (not recorded which) from PBMCs. This receptor was taken from a human donor with aplastic anemia. CDR3 nucleotides: TGTGCCAGCAGCTTTTTTTGGCCCCGAGGGGAAGGTACTGAAGCTTTCTTT. It yields the protein CASSFFWPRGEGTEAFF.